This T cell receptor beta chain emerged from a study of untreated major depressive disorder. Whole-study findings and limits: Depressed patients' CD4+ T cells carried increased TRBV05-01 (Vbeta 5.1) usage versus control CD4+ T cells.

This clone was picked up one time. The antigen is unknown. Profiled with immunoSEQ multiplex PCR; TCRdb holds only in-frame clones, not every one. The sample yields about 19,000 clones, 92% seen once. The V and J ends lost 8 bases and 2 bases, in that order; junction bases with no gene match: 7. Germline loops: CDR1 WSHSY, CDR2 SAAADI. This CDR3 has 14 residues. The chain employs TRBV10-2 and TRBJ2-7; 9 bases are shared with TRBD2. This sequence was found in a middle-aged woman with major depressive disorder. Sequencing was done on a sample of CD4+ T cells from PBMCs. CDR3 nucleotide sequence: TGCGCCAGCTCGCCGACTAGCGGCCCCTACGAGCAGTACGTC. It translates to CASSPTSGPYEQYV.